These 30 T cell receptor beta chains came from one sample sequenced in a study of blood T cell repertoires in COVID-19. The method was immunoSEQ multiplex PCR; TCRdb's version includes in-frame clones alone and lacks a portion of them. In the table there are some 200,000 clones, 87% of which are singletons. Sample: PBMCs or T cells enriched from blood (not recorded which). Receptors were obtained from a man between 18 and 29 years old with acute COVID-19.

The rearrangement uses TRBV4-3 and TRBJ2-3; 7 bases fit TRBD1. This CDR3 comprises 17 residues. Looked up from germline, CDR1 is LGHNA and CDR2 is YSLEER. V shed 0 bases and J 6 bases; nucleotides not matched to a gene: 12. In DNA, the CDR3 is TGCGCCAGCAGCCAAGAAGTAGGGACAGTTTTCCCCGATACGCAGTATTTT. Translation gives CASSQEVGTVFPDTQYF.

This rearrangement joins TRBV19 to TRBJ1-2; 8 positions match TRBD1. The V gene end was trimmed by 6 bases and the J gene end by 6 bases; junction bases not matched to a gene: 3. From germline, CDR1 is LNHDA and CDR2 SQIVND (reference sequence). The CDR3 extends over 12 amino acids. DNA of the CDR3: TGTGCCAGTAGGACAGGGGAGGATGGCTACACCTTC. Amino acids: CASRTGEDGYTF.

This clone was detected once. The chain's CDR3 is CASSGERGRDEQFF. CDR3 nucleotides: TGTGCCAGCAGTGGAGAGAGGGGGAGGGATGAGCAGTTCTTC. The chain links TRBV2 to TRBJ2-1; D perhaps matches TRBD2 (7 bases). Trimming removed 4 bases from V and 8 bases from J, with 15 bases in between. Germline loops: CDR1 SNHLY, CDR2 FYNNEI. The CDR3 spans 14 residues.

V is TRBV29-1 and J is TRBJ1-1, with D possibly matching TRBD1 (6 bases). The germline V gene encodes CDR1 SQVTM and CDR2 ANQGSEA. V lost 6 bases and J 7 bases, leaving 18 bases between the germline ends. The CDR3 is made up of 13 amino acids. DNA for the CDR3: TGCAGCGTGGACCTCGGGAGGGGGGATGAAGCTTTCTTT. It is translated as CSVDLGRGDEAFF.

The chain is built from TRBV4-1 and TRBJ2-1; a weak D match, TRBD1 (5 bases). The length of the CDR3 is 13 residues. The ends were cut back, 7 bases at V and 2 bases at J, with 9 bases in the middle. Germline lookup yields CDR1 MGHRA and CDR2 YSYEKL. The CDR3 spells CASKSDTYNEQFF. The CDR3 DNA follows: TGCGCCAGCAAATCGGACACCTACAATGAGCAGTTCTTC.

The chain combines TRBV3-1 (or the pseudogene TRBV3-2) with TRBJ2-5, with D perhaps TRBD1 (6 bases). The CDR3 sequence is 13 residues long. V dropped 1 base and J dropped 5 bases, with 8 bases sitting between them. Germline lookup yields CDR1 LGHDT and CDR2 YNNKEL (reference sequence). In nucleotides, the CDR3 is TGTGCCAGCAGCCAAGGGCAGGGGGAGACCCAGTACTTC. It codes for CASSQGQGETQYF.

V gene TRBV11-2 combines with J gene TRBJ1-1; possibly TRBD1 for D (5 bases). V was shortened by 3 bases and J by 0 bases, with 11 bases between the two germline ends. The CDR3 length is 15 residues. Germline-derived CDR1 and CDR2 are SGHAT and FQNNGV. CDR3 nucleotide sequence: TGTGCCAGCAGCTTGGAGGGGTCTGTGAACACTGAAGCTTTCTTT. It encodes CASSLEGSVNTEAFF.

The V call is TRBV7-2, the J call TRBJ2-3, with D perhaps TRBD2 (6 bases). CDR3 length: 15 residues. V lost 1 base, J lost 2 bases, and 10 bases lay in between. The germline V gene encodes CDR1 SGHTA and CDR2 FQGNSA. CDR3 bases: TGTGCCAGCAGCTTAGATCAGGACTACACAGATACGCAGTATTTT. It yields the protein CASSLDQDYTDTQYF.

The chain couples TRBV7-2 to TRBJ1-2; 8 bases are shared with TRBD1. J gave up 1 base and V 5 bases, and 12 bases lay outside the gene matches. The CDR3 is made up of 17 amino acids. Germline CDR1 reads SGHTA; CDR2 reads FQGNSA. Written as DNA, the CDR3 is TGTGCCAGCAGCCTAACCGAAGGGACAGGACTTAACTATGGCTACACCTTC. Translated, it gives CASSLTEGTGLNYGYTF.

A word on this clone: A much larger clone differs by one base, so this may be a read error. This sequence joins TRBV7-3 and TRBJ2-2, with D possibly TRBD1 on 5 matching bases. The CDR3 totals 14 residues. Trimming took off 2 bases at V and 1 base at J, with 5 bases between the two ends. Per the germline V gene, CDR1 is SGHTA and CDR2 is FQGTGA. The CDR3 nucleotides read TGTGCCAGCAGCTTAGACAGGAACACCGGGGAGCTGTTTTTT. Its protein is CASSLDRNTGELFF.

J is TRBJ1-1 and V is TRBV19; TRBD1 might be the D (6 bases). Trimming shortened V by 6 bases and J by 12 bases, and 14 bases separated the two germline ends. The CDR3 runs to 11 residues. Germline loops: CDR1 LNHDA, CDR2 SQIVND (reference sequence). The CDR3 is CASSPGQNTFF. CDR3 nucleotide sequence: TGTGCCAGTAGCCCCGGACAGAACACTTTCTTT.

This chain joins TRBV29-1 and TRBJ1-2, with D possibly being TRBD1 (5 bases). V lost 0 bases and J 4 bases, leaving 12 bases between the germline ends. Germline V lookup: CDR1 SQVTM, CDR2 ANQGSEA. CDR3 length equals 14 residues. For the CDR3, the DNA is TGCAGCGTTGAAGAGGGGGGGTTGGGCTATGGCTACACCTTC. Amino acid sequence: CSVEEGGLGYGYTF.

This chain joins TRBV3-1 (or the pseudogene TRBV3-2) and TRBJ2-1; D gene ambiguous. Germline CDR1 LGHDT, CDR2 YNNKEL (reference sequence). This CDR3 spans 14 amino acids. Trimming pared 4 bases from V and 3 bases from J, leaving 10 bases between. CDR3 sequence reads: CASSRAPVYNEQFF. Here the CDR3 DNA reads TGTGCCAGCAGCCGAGCACCGGTCTACAATGAGCAGTTCTTC.

The chain uses TRBV3-1 (or the pseudogene TRBV3-2) and TRBJ2-7, with TRBD1 identical over 10 bases. The V gene end was trimmed by 6 bases and the J gene end by 4 bases; junction bases not matched to a gene: 6. CDR1 is LGHDT and CDR2 is YNNKEL in the germline V gene (reference sequence). The CDR3 contains 14 residues. This CDR3 reads CASSTPGQGYEQYF. In DNA form, the CDR3 reads TGTGCCAGCAGTACCCCGGGACAGGGGTACGAGCAGTACTTC.

The V and J genes are TRBV10-3 and TRBJ1-1; 8 bases line up with TRBD1. From germline, CDR1 is ENHRY and CDR2 SYGVKD. Trimming removed 3 bases from V and 4 bases from J; junction bases left unmatched: 19. The CDR3 sequence is 19 residues long. CDR3 protein: CAISESFTGTGIRRTEAFF. For the CDR3, the DNA is TGTGCCATCAGTGAATCTTTTACCGGGACAGGCATTAGGCGCACTGAAGCTTTCTTT.

In this sample, this clone turned up many times. V is TRBV11-2 and J is TRBJ2-2, with 9 bases fitting TRBD2. In germline, CDR1 is SGHAT, CDR2 FQNNGV. The J segment lost 3 bases and the V segment lost 0 bases, leaving 14 bases of the junction unmatched. The CDR3 runs 20 residues. The CDR3 coding sequence is TGTGCCAGCAGCTTAGACCGACCGCTAGCGGGAATGGGGTACACCGGGGAGCTGTTTTTT. Its translation is CASSLDRPLAGMGYTGELFF.

The count of this clone is one. The CDR3 is CASSLRGFDIPPSNTEAFF. As DNA, the CDR3 is TGCGCCAGCAGCCTCAGGGGTTTCGACATTCCCCCATCAAACACTGAAGCTTTCTTT. V and J are TRBV4-1 and TRBJ1-1; a weak D match, TRBD1 (6 bases). The CDR3 extends over 19 amino acids. V lost 4 bases and J 2 bases, leaving 26 bases between the germline ends. The V gene's germline CDR1 is MGHRA and CDR2 YSYEKL.

This sequence joins TRBV6-5 and TRBJ1-1, with D hard to call. V was shortened by 3 bases and J by 4 bases, with 12 bases between the two germline ends. This CDR3 has 14 residues. Germline CDR1 and CDR2: MNHEY and SVGAGI. CDR3 sequence reads: CASSYAGPGTEAFF. The DNA for the CDR3 is TGTGCCAGCAGTTATGCGGGTCCCGGCACTGAAGCTTTCTTT.

This rearrangement joins TRBV6-5 to TRBJ1-1; D possibly corresponds to TRBD1 (6 bases). V gave up 0 bases and J gave up 4 bases, with 15 bases separating them. The CDR3 has 16 amino acids. From germline, CDR1 is MNHEY and CDR2 SVGAGI. The CDR3 region is CASSYSGGGIGTEAFF. CDR3 nucleotides: TGTGCCAGCAGTTACTCTGGTGGGGGCATCGGCACTGAAGCTTTCTTT.

The rearrangement uses TRBV6-5 and TRBJ1-2; the match to TRBD1 covers 11 bases. CDR1 is MNHEY and CDR2 is SVGAGI in the germline V gene. Trimming took 0 bases from V and 8 from J; bases not matched to a gene: 5. This CDR3 region has 15 residues. CDR3 DNA sequence: TGTGCCAGCAGTTACTCCCCGGGACAGGGGGTAGGCTACACCTTC. Translated: CASSYSPGQGVGYTF.

The J gene is TRBJ2-7, the V gene TRBV7-2, with D perhaps TRBD1 (6 bases). The CDR3 is made up of 14 amino acids. V lost 2 bases to trimming and J lost 2 bases, with 10 bases between them. Germline CDR1 reads SGHTA; CDR2 reads FQGNSA. The CDR3 DNA follows: TGTGCCAGCAGCTTATTGGGGGCGACCTACGAGCAGTACTTC. It is translated as CASSLLGATYEQYF.

The V gene is TRBV4-1, the J gene TRBJ2-5; D is ambiguous. Trimming removed 0 bases at V and 4 bases at J, with 12 bases between. The CDR3 has 15 amino acids. Germline V gene lookup returns CDR1 MGHRA and CDR2 YSYEKL. CDR3 DNA: TGCGCCAGCAGCCAAGACTCCGCTAGTCGAGAGACCCAGTACTTC. Translating gives CASSQDSASRETQYF.

The chain has TRBV29-1 and TRBJ2-7; tentative D call: TRBD2 (6 bases). CDR1 is SQVTM, CDR2 ANQGSEA, per germline. The CDR3 has 15 amino acids. Trimming took off 7 bases at V and 1 base at J, with 20 bases between the two ends. The CDR3 sequence is CSAETETRNSYEQYF. As DNA, the CDR3 is TGCAGCGCCGAGACCGAGACTAGGAATTCCTACGAGCAGTACTTC.

J is TRBJ1-5 and V is TRBV28; tentatively, D is TRBD1 (5 bases). V was shortened by 5 bases and J by 4 bases, with 18 bases between the two germline ends. The CDR3 loop spans 16 amino acids. The germline CDR1 and CDR2 sequences are MDHEN and SYDVKM. The CDR3 DNA reads as TGTGCCAGCAGTGCCCTGGTAGGGGTGGGGAATCAGCCCCAGCATTTT. Its translation is CASSALVGVGNQPQHF.

CDR3 in DNA: TGTGCCATCAGCCCAAGGCGGGGGGACAGGGGCGGAGAGACCCAGTACTTC. As protein: CAISPRRGDRGGETQYF. The chain is built from TRBV10-3 and TRBJ2-5; 10 bases fit TRBD1. CDR3 length equals 17 residues. The J segment lost 4 bases and the V segment lost 6 bases, leaving 14 bases of the junction unmatched. Germline-derived CDR1 and CDR2 are ENHRY and SYGVKD.

This clone is a singleton in its sample. The J gene is TRBJ1-1, the V gene TRBV7-9; 8 nucleotides match TRBD1. J gave up 2 bases and V 5 bases, and 7 bases lay outside the gene matches. This CDR3 has 15 residues. Per germline, CDR1 SEHNR and CDR2 FQNEAQ (reference sequence). CDR3 region: CASSTLGQENTEAFF. The DNA of the CDR3 is TGTGCCAGCAGCACCCTGGGACAGGAAAACACTGAAGCTTTCTTT.

The chain uses TRBV5-6 and TRBJ2-7, with D tentatively TRBD1 (6 bases). The V gene's germline CDR1 is SGHDT and CDR2 YYEEEE. The CDR3 has 14 residues. V lost 1 base, J lost 6 bases, and 14 bases lay in between. This CDR3 is CASSLTGYDGEQYF. DNA for the CDR3: TGTGCCAGCAGCTTGACAGGGTATGACGGCGAGCAGTACTTC. Drawing the rest from reference TRBV5-6 and TRBJ2-7, the complete variable domain is DAGVTQSPTHLIKTRGQQVTLRCSPKSGHDTVSWYQQALGQGPQFIFQYYEEEERQRGNFPDRFSGHQFPNYSSELNVNALLLGDSALYLCASSLTGYDGEQYFGPGTRLTVT.

CDR3 region: CASSFSGSYEQYF. The CDR3 coding sequence is TGTGCCAGCAGTTTCTCGGGGAGCTACGAGCAGTACTTC. The V gene is TRBV28, the J gene TRBJ2-7, with D perhaps TRBD2 (5 bases). Trimming took off 3 bases at V and 3 bases at J, with 9 bases between the two ends. In germline, CDR1 is MDHEN, CDR2 SYDVKM. CDR3 length equals 13 residues.

This chain uses TRBV6-5 with TRBJ1-2, with TRBD1 matching 8 bases. The germline gives CDR1 MNHEY, CDR2 SVGAGI. Trimming cost V 5 bases and J 5 bases; bases outside gene matches: 7. There are 14 residues in the CDR3. The CDR3 region has the DNA TGTGCCAGCAGTACCATACAGGGGGAGTATGGCTACACCTTC. Translation: CASSTIQGEYGYTF.

This clone was counted a single time. The V gene is TRBV4-1, the J gene TRBJ2-2; possibly TRBD2 for D (5 bases). This CDR3 is built from 13 residues. Trimming took off 4 bases at V and 4 bases at J, with 7 bases between the two ends. CDR1 is MGHRA and CDR2 is YSYEKL in the germline V gene. The CDR3 protein is CASSLRGTGELFF. The CDR3 coding sequence is TGCGCCAGCAGCCTCCGGGGCACCGGGGAGCTGTTTTTT.